The 16 T cell receptor beta chains presented below share a single source sample, sequenced in a study of T cell repertoires in cytomegalovirus infection. TCRdb independently ran MiXCR on the reads; one entry per CDR3 protein. The data hold around 170,000 distinct CDR3 sequences, with more than 15% observed a single time. Sequences were obtained from CD8+ T cells from PBMCs. The source is a human donor in good health (CMV status not recorded). Some clones in this sample may be carry-over from other donors' samples.

A few counts support this clonotype. CDR3 protein: CASSLAGVVAQYF. CDR3 DNA sequence: TGTGCCAGCAGCTTAGCCGGGGTAGTGGCCCAGTACTTC. The chain combines TRBV7-9 with TRBJ2-5; possible D gene TRBD2, 5 bases. The CDR3 is made up of 13 amino acids. From germline, CDR1 is SEHNR and CDR2 FQNEAQ (reference sequence). V was trimmed by 0 bases and J by 9 bases, leaving 11 bases between them.

Ten or more counts support this clonotype. The chain recombines TRBV7-8 with TRBJ1-4, with D hard to call. V lost 5 bases and J lost 8, with 15 bases in between. This CDR3 comprises 14 residues. Germline V CDR1 and CDR2: SGHVS, FQNEAQ. The CDR3 DNA reads as TGTGCCAGCAGCCCGGATATGGCAGGCGAAAAACTGTTTTTT. This encodes CASSPDMAGEKLFF.

This clonotype was picked up a small number of times. This rearrangement joins TRBV29-1 to TRBJ1-2; 7 nucleotides align to TRBD1. The germline V gene encodes CDR1 SQVTM and CDR2 ANQGSEA. V lost 6 bases, J lost 0 bases, and 4 bases stayed unmatched. The CDR3 spans 13 residues. CDR3 nucleotide sequence: TGCAGCGTGAGGGGGCTTTCTAACTATGGCTACACCTTC. Translated, it gives CSVRGLSNYGYTF.

This clonotype came up a few times. The V and J genes are TRBV2 and TRBJ2-7, with D possibly being TRBD1 (5 bases). Germline V gives CDR1 SNHLY, CDR2 FYNNEI. This CDR3 comprises 13 residues. The V gene lost 2 bases and the J gene lost 5 bases, with 10 bases spanning the gap. CDR3 loop: CASSERSRDEQYF. CDR3 DNA: TGTGCCAGCAGTGAAAGGAGCAGGGACGAGCAGTACTTC.

The rearrangement links TRBV7-2 to TRBJ2-7; D not certain. Deletions cut 1 base from V and 6 bases from J, with 10 bases between. Germline V gene data show CDR1 as SGHTA and CDR2 as FQGNSA. The CDR3 consists of 13 residues. CDR3 amino acids: CASSLGRPGEQYF. The CDR3 DNA reads TGTGCCAGCAGCTTAGGCAGGCCGGGCGAGCAGTACTTC.

This clonotype was picked up one time. V usage is TRBV7-2 and J usage is TRBJ2-5, with D hard to call. Germline assignment: CDR1 SGHTA and CDR2 FQGNSA. The CDR3 is made up of 13 amino acids. V lost 4 bases and J lost 2, with 8 bases in between. DNA for the CDR3: TGTGCCAGCAGCTCCTGGGGACAAGAGACCCAGTACTTC. Amino acid sequence: CASSSWGQETQYF. The full variable domain, with the rest looked up from reference TRBV7-2 and TRBJ2-5, is GAGVSQSPSNKVTEKGKDVELRCDPISGHTALYWYRQSLGQGLEFLIYFQGNSAPDKSGLPSDRFSAERTGGSVSTLTIQRTQQEDSAVYLCASSSWGQETQYFGPGTRLLVL.

This chain connects TRBV7-8 to TRBJ1-2; a possible D gene is TRBD1 (6 bases). In germline, CDR1 is SGHVS, CDR2 FQNEAQ. The CDR3 is made up of 16 amino acids. Trimming removed 1 base from V and 5 bases from J, with 17 bases in between. CDR3 region: CASSLVNDDRIYGYTF. The DNA of the CDR3 is TGTGCCAGCAGCTTAGTCAATGACGACAGGATATATGGCTACACCTTC.

J is TRBJ2-7 and V is TRBV6-2 or TRBV6-3, with 7 bases fitting TRBD1. The CDR3 is made up of 13 amino acids. Losses at the gene ends were 6 bases for V and 0 bases for J; bases not matched to a gene: 2. The germline V gene has CDR1 MNHEY and CDR2 SVGEGT. The CDR3: CASRGQPSYEQYF. The CDR3, as DNA: TGTGCCAGCAGGGGACAGCCCTCCTACGAGCAGTACTTC.

Only a few counts were recorded for this clonotype. This chain connects TRBV6-2 or TRBV6-3 to TRBJ2-7, with 7 bases identical to TRBD1. With 6 bases clipped from V and 3 bases from J, the junction kept 11 bases outside the gene matches. The CDR3 runs 15 residues. Per germline, CDR1 MNHEY and CDR2 SVGEGT. CDR3: CASSLTGVGYYEQYF. CDR3 coding DNA: TGTGCCAGCAGCTTAACAGGGGTTGGATACTACGAGCAGTACTTC.

The table lists this clonotype with a few counts. This chain uses TRBV4-3 with TRBJ2-3; 11 bases map to TRBD2. The CDR3 has 17 amino acids. CDR1 is LGHNA and CDR2 is YSLEER in the germline V gene. V was pared by 4 bases and J by 2 bases, with 8 bases of the junction left unmatched. CDR3 nucleotide sequence: TGCGCCAGCAGCCGAAACGGGGGACTAGCGGACACAGATACGCAGTATTTT. It specifies CASSRNGGLADTDTQYF.

This chain links TRBV7-8 with TRBJ2-3; 7 bases agree with TRBD2. The length of the CDR3 is 17 residues. V shed 1 base, J shed 4 bases, and the junction held 11 bases outside the gene matches. CDR1 SGHVS and CDR2 FQNEAQ come from the germline V gene. CDR3 amino acids: CASSLELGGSGADTQYF. The CDR3 DNA is TGTGCCAGCAGCTTAGAGCTCGGCGGGAGTGGCGCAGATACGCAGTATTTT.

V is TRBV6-2 or TRBV6-3 and J is TRBJ2-1; tentative D call: TRBD1 (5 bases). The V gene lost 8 bases and the J gene lost 0 bases, with 20 bases spanning the gap. This CDR3 has 17 residues. Germline V gene data show CDR1 as MNHEY and CDR2 as SVGEGT. The CDR3 loop is CASSIIGADSSYNEQFF. The DNA for the CDR3 is TGTGCCAGCTCAATAATTGGGGCCGATAGCTCCTACAATGAGCAGTTCTTC.

The CDR3 sequence is CASSFPSSVFAGELFF. CDR3 coding DNA: TGTGCCAGCAGTTTCCCGTCTAGCGTTTTTGCCGGGGAGCTGTTTTTT. This sequence joins TRBV28 and TRBJ2-2, with a weak D call TRBD2 (6 bases). The CDR3 covers 16 residues. Per germline, CDR1 MDHEN and CDR2 SYDVKM. Trimming took 3 bases from V and 6 from J, leaving 17 bases between them.

The chain is built from TRBV7-6 and TRBJ2-1; D not resolved. The germline V and J ends were trimmed by 1 base and 8 bases, with 12 bases remaining between them. Per germline, CDR1 SGHVS and CDR2 FNYEAQ. This CDR3 region has 14 residues. The chain's CDR3 is CASSLGGAADEQFF. The DNA for the CDR3 is TGTGCCAGCAGCTTAGGCGGTGCGGCCGATGAGCAGTTCTTC.

This chain connects TRBV5-1 to TRBJ2-5, with no clear D. The CDR3 is 15 amino acids. Germline loops: CDR1 SGHRS, CDR2 YFSETQ. V lost 0 bases to trimming and J lost 5 bases, with 14 bases between them. The CDR3 loop is CASSLEPTGGETQYF. The CDR3 DNA reads TGCGCCAGCAGCTTGGAGCCGACTGGTGGGGAGACCCAGTACTTC.

The rearrangement uses TRBV25-1 and TRBJ2-1; D possibly corresponds to TRBD1 (6 bases). Germline V CDR1 and CDR2: MGHDK, SYGVNS. The length of the CDR3 is 17 residues. Trimming cost V 7 bases and J 2 bases, with 21 bases left between them. DNA of the CDR3: TGTGCCAGCAAGAAGGGAAGGATAGGGGGTACCTACAATGAGCAGTTCTTC. Translation gives CASKKGRIGGTYNEQFF.